This TCR beta chain was recorded in a study of blood T cells in healthy people across ages. Regarding the study as a whole: The study found more naive CD4+ cells and higher diversity in long-lived than aged donors.

The CDR3 runs 16 residues. Trimming removed 6 bases from V and 1 base from J, with 19 bases in between. In germline, CDR1 is KGHSH, CDR2 LQKENI. Notes on this clonotype: As yet, its antigen is unknown.

Through a sample-barcoded 5' primer and a J-beta primer mix, a second PCR was run for roughly 6 to 11 cycles. Individual samples furnished no less than 3 million CDR3-containing paired-end reads apiece. In TCRdb, the 5' RACE reads were re-called with MiXCR into one record per CDR3 protein. This sample carries more than 800,000 distinct CDR3 sequences, over 35% of them seen once, and the ten largest clones take about 19%. For every donor, a draw yielded 7.5 to 10 milliliters of peripheral blood. The sequence was collected from an older woman in good health. What was sequenced was blood. The chain has TRBV18 and TRBJ2-7; TRBD2 is a possible D gene (7 bases). Here the CDR3 DNA reads TGTGCCAGCTCCCCGGTTGGGGGGGCGGGATCCTACGAGCAGTACTTC. It yields the protein CASSPVGGAGSYEQYF.